This TCR beta chain was identified in a study of blood T cells in healthy people across ages. A second PCR of 7 to 11 cycles used a sample-barcoded 5' primer and a J-beta primer mix. The template-switch adaptor was a 5' adaptor with 12 random nucleotides. It tagged each cDNA molecule. TCRdb re-called the 5' RACE reads with MiXCR, one entry per CDR3 protein. The sample shows over a million distinct CDR3 sequences, almost 60% of them seen only once. Study results and limitations: Among long-lived donors, naive CD4+ cells were more numerous and diversity higher than in aged donors. Observed TCR beta diversity per million T cells went down as age went up. This fall followed a roughly linear course with age.

Remarks on this clonotype: What it binds is not known.

With each sample, at least 6 micrograms of total RNA were extracted. The specimen was blood. The sequence derives from a man between 18 and 35 years old in good health.

CDR3: CSAEGGGSSYEQYF. Written as DNA, the CDR3 is TGCAGTGCTGAGGGGGGCGGAAGCTCCTACGAGCAGTACTTC. This chain joins TRBV20-1 and TRBJ2-7; TRBD1 or TRBD2 may be the D gene (6 bases each). The CDR3 totals 14 residues. The V gene's germline CDR1 is DFQATT and CDR2 SNEGSKA (reference sequence). V was trimmed by 5 bases and J by 0 bases, leaving 14 bases between them.